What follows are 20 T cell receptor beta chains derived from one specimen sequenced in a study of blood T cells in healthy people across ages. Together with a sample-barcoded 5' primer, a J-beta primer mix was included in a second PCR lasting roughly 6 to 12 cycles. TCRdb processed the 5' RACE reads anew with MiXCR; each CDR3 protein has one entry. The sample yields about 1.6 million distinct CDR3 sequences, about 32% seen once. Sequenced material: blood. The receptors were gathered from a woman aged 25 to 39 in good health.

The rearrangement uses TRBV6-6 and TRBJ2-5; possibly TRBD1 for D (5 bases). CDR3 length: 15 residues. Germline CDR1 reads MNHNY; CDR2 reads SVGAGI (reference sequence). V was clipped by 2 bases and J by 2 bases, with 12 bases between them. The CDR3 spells CASSYGQGGQETQYF. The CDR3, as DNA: TGTGCCAGCAGTTACGGGCAGGGTGGGCAAGAGACCCAGTACTTC.

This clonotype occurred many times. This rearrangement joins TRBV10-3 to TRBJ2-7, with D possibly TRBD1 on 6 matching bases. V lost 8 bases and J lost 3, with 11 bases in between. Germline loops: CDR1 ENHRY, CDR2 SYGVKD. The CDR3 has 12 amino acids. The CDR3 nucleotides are TGTGCCATCCGAGGGGGAGACTACGAGCAGTACTTC. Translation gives CAIRGGDYEQYF.

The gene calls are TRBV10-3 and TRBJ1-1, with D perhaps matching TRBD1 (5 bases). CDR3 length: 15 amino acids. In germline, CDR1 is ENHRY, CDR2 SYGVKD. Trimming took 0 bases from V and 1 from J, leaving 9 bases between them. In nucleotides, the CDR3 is TGTGCCATCAGTGAGTCGGGGGTACGGAACACTGAAGCTTTCTTT. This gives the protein CAISESGVRNTEAFF.

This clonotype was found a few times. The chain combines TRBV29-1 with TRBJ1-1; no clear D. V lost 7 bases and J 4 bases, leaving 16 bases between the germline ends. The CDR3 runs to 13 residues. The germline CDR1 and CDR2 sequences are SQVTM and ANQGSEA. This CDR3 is CSAAPSRGTEAFF. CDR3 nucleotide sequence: TGCAGCGCCGCCCCGTCGCGGGGCACTGAAGCTTTCTTT.

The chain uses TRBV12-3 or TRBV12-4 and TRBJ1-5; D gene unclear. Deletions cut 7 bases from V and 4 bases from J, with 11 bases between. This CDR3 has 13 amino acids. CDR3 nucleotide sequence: TGTGCCAGCACCCTCGATGGAAATCAGCCCCAGCATTTT. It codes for CASTLDGNQPQHF.

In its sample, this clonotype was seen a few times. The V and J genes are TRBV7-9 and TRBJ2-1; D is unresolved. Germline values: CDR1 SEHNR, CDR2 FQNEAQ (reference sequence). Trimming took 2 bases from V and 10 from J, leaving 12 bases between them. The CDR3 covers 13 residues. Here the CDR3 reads CASSLLLGLEQFF. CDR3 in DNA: TGTGCCAGCAGCTTACTTCTCGGGCTCGAGCAGTTCTTC. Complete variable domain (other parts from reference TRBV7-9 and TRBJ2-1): DTGVSQNPRHKITKRGQNVTFRCDPISEHNRLYWYRQTLGQGPEFLTYFQNEAQLEKSRLLSDRFSAERPKGSFSTLEIQRTEQGDSAMYLCASSLLLGLEQFFGPGTRLTVL.

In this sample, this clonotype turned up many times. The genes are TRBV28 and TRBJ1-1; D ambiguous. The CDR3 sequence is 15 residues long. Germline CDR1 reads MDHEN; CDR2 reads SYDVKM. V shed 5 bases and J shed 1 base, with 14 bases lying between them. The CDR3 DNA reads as TGTGCCAGCAGTCCGACGTCGGTGAAGAACACTGAAGCTTTCTTT. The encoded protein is CASSPTSVKNTEAFF.

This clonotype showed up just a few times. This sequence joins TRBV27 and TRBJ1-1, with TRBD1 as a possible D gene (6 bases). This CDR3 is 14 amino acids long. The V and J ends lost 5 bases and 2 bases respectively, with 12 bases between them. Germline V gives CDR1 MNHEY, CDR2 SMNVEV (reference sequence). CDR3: CASSLLDSNTEAFF. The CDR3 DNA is TGTGCCAGCAGTCTCCTGGACAGCAACACTGAAGCTTTCTTT.

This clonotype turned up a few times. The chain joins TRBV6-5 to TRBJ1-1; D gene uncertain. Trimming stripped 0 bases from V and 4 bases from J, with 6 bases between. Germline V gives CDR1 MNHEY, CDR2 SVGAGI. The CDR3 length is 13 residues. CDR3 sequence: CASSYSSSTEAFF. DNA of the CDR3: TGTGCCAGCAGTTACTCGAGTTCCACTGAAGCTTTCTTT.

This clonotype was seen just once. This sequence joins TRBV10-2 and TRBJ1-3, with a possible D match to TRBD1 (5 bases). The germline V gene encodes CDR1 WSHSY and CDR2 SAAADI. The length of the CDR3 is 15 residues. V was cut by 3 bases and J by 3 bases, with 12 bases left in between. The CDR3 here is CASSDLSGSGNTIYF. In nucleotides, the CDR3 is TGCGCCAGCAGTGACCTTTCAGGGAGTGGAAACACCATATATTTT.

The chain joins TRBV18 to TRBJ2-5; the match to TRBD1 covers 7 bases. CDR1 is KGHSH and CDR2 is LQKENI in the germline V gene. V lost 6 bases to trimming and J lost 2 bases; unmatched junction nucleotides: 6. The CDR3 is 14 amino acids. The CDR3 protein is CASSGRDRQETQYF. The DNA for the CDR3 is TGTGCCAGCTCCGGCCGGGACAGACAAGAGACCCAGTACTTC.

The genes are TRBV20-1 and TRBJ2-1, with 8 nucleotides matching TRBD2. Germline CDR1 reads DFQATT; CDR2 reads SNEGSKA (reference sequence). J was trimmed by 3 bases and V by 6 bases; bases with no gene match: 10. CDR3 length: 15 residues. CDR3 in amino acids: CSATPSGQIYNEQFF. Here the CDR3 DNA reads TGCAGTGCCACCCCTAGCGGGCAAATCTACAATGAGCAGTTCTTC.

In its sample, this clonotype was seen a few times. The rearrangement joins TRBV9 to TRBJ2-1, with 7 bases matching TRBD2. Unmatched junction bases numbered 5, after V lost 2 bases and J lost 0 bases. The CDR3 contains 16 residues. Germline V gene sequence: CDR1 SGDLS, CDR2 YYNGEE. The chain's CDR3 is CASSVLAEISYNEQFF. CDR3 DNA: TGTGCCAGCAGCGTTCTAGCGGAGATCTCCTACAATGAGCAGTTCTTC. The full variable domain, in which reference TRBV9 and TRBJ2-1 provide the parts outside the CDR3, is DSGVTQTPKHLITATGQRVTLRCSPRSGDLSVYWYQQSLDQGLQFLIQYYNGEERAKGNILERFSAQQFPDLHSELNLSSLELGDSALYFCASSVLAEISYNEQFFGPGTRLTVL.

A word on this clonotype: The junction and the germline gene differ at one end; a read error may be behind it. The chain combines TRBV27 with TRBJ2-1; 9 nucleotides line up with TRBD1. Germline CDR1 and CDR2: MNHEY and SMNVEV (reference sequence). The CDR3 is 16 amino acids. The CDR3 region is CAGPSPGTGSGNERFF. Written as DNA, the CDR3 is TGTGCCGGACCTAGTCCCGGGACAGGGAGTGGGAATGAGCGGTTCTTC.

The CDR3 region is CASTKVPGSQNTGELFF. The CDR3 DNA reads as TGCGCCAGCACCAAAGTCCCGGGATCTCAGAACACCGGGGAGCTGTTTTTT. The rearrangement joins TRBV5-1 to TRBJ2-2; D may be TRBD2 (5 bases). V lost 6 bases, J lost 1 base, and 19 bases lay in between. Germline V gene data show CDR1 as SGHRS and CDR2 as YFSETQ. This CDR3 spans 17 amino acids.

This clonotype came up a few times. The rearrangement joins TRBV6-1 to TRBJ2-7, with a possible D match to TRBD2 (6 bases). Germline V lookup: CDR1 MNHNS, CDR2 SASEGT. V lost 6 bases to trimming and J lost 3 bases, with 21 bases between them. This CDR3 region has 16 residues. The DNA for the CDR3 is TGTGCCAGCAGCGTCGGGCTCGGGGGATCGGGCTACGAGCAGTACTTC. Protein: CASSVGLGGSGYEQYF.

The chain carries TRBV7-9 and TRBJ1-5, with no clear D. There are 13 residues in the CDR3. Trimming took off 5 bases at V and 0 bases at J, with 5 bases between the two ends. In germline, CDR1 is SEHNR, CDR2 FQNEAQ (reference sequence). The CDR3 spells CASSNHSNQPQHF. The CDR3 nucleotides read TGTGCCAGCAGCAACCATAGCAATCAGCCCCAGCATTTT.

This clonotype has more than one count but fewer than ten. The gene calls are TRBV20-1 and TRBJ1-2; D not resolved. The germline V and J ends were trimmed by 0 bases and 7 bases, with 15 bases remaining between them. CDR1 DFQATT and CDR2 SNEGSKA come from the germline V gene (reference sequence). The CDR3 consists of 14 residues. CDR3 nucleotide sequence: TGCAGTGCTAGAGATTCAGCTCGGTTGGTTGGCTACACCTTC. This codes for CSARDSARLVGYTF.

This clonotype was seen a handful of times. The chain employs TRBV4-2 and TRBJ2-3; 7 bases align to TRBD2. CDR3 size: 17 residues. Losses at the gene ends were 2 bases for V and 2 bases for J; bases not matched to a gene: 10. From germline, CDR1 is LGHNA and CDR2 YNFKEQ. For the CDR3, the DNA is TGTGCCAGCAGCCAAACCGGAGCGGGAAAAATCACAGATACGCAGTATTTT. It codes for CASSQTGAGKITDTQYF.

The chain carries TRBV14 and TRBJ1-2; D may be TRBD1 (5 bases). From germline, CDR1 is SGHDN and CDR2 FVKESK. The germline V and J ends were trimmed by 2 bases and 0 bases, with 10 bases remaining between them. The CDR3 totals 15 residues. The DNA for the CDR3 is TGTGCCAGCAGCCAATTTCAGGGCCCTAACTATGGCTACACCTTC. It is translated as CASSQFQGPNYGYTF.